This TCR beta chain is drawn from a study of blood T cell repertoires in COVID-19. With 3 bases removed from V and 8 bases from J, the gap between germline ends came to 14 bases. CDR3 length equals 14 residues. Germline CDR1 is MGHRA and CDR2 is YSYEKL. Sequencing was performed with immunoSEQ multiplex PCR; in TCRdb, only in-frame clones are kept and a portion is missing. The table includes a few hundred thousand clones, over 75% detected once. The sample consisted of PBMCs or T cells enriched from blood (not recorded which). V is TRBV4-1 and J is TRBJ2-4; D uncertain. The source of this sequence is a woman in her twenties or thirties who had recovered from COVID-19. The CDR3 is CASSQNTLVDIQYF. Written as DNA, the CDR3 is TGCGCCAGCAGCCAGAATACCCTAGTTGACATTCAGTACTTC.